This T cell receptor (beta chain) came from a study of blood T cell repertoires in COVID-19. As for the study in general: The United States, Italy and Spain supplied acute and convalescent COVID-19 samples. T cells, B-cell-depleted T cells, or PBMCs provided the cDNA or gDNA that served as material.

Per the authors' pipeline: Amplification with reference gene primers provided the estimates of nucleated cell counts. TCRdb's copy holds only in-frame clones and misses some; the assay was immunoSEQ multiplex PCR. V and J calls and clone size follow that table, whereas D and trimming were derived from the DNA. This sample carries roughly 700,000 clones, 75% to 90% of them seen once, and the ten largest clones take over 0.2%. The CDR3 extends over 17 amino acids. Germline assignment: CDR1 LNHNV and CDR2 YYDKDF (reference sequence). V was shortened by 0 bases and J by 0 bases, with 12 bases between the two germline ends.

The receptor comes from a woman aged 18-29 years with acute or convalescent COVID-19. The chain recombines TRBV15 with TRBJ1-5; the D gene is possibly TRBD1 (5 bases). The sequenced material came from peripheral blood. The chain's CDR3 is CATSRERSGASNQPQHF. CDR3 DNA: TGTGCCACCAGCAGAGAAAGAAGTGGGGCTAGCAATCAGCCCCAGCATTTT.